The 11 T cell receptor beta chains below come from one sample, sequenced in a study of blood T cell repertoires in COVID-19. Clones were read by immunoSEQ multiplex PCR, and TCRdb kept only the in-frame ones, dropping some. The table has some 39,000 clones, 75% to 90% seen once. Input material: peripheral blood. These receptors all come from a man between 60 and 75 years old with acute or convalescent COVID-19.

This clone was detected only once. V is TRBV3-1 (or the pseudogene TRBV3-2) and J is TRBJ1-6; 7 bases map to TRBD1. V trimming: 0 bases; J trimming: 6 bases; junction bases outside the gene matches: 8. Germline V gene sequence: CDR1 LGHDT, CDR2 YNNKEL (reference sequence). The CDR3 spans 17 residues. The CDR3 nucleotides are TGTGCCAGCAGCCAAGAAATCCAGGGGGTGGCTAATTCACCCCTCCACTTT. Protein sequence: CASSQEIQGVANSPLHF.

The chain employs TRBV6-5 and TRBJ1-4; D gene uncertain. The CDR3 is made up of 13 amino acids. V dropped 8 bases and J dropped 3 bases, with 10 bases sitting between them. Germline V gene sequence: CDR1 MNHEY, CDR2 SVGAGI. The CDR3 bases are TGTGCCAGCTTTGGAGGCCCTAATGAAAAACTGTTTTTT. Encoded protein: CASFGGPNEKLFF.

The chain links TRBV7-8 to TRBJ1-2; D is possibly TRBD1 (6 bases). Trimming pared 5 bases from V and 8 bases from J, leaving 18 bases between. Per the germline V gene, CDR1 is SGHVS and CDR2 is FQNEAQ. This CDR3 spans 14 amino acids. CDR3 sequence: CASSQGGGHEGYTF. In DNA, the CDR3 is TGTGCCAGCAGCCAAGGGGGGGGACATGAAGGCTACACCTTC.

The chain couples TRBV7-2 to TRBJ1-3; D is unresolved. Germline lookup yields CDR1 SGHTA and CDR2 FQGNSA. This CDR3 comprises 12 residues. With 8 bases removed from V and 1 base from J, the gap between germline ends came to 6 bases. CDR3 DNA sequence: TGTGCCAGCGGGCAATCTGGAAACACCATATATTTT. Translating it yields CASGQSGNTIYF.

The chain combines TRBV4-1 with TRBJ2-1, with 8 bases matching TRBD2. V lost 3 bases, J lost 10 bases, and 14 bases stayed unmatched. CDR1 is MGHRA, CDR2 YSYEKL, per germline. The CDR3 loop spans 16 amino acids. The CDR3 is CASSQTVAGIPGEQFF. CDR3 DNA: TGCGCCAGCAGCCAGACTGTAGCGGGGATACCGGGGGAGCAGTTCTTC.

This chain connects TRBV7-2 to TRBJ1-6; no clear D gene. The CDR3 covers 12 residues. The V and J ends lost 5 bases and 4 bases respectively, with 3 bases between them. From germline, CDR1 is SGHTA and CDR2 FQGNSA. CDR3 sequence (DNA): TGTGCCAGCAGCCATTATAATTCACCCCTCCACTTT. Amino acids: CASSHYNSPLHF.

V gene TRBV29-1 combines with J gene TRBJ1-1, with D perhaps TRBD1 (6 bases). Per the germline V gene, CDR1 is SQVTM and CDR2 is ANQGSEA. Trimming took off 5 bases at V and 2 bases at J, with 18 bases between the two ends. CDR3 length: 15 amino acids. This chain's CDR3 is CSVFRQESLNTEAFF. CDR3 sequence (DNA): TGCAGCGTTTTCCGACAGGAATCTTTAAACACTGAAGCTTTCTTT.

The rearrangement joins TRBV6-1 to TRBJ1-3, with 10 bases lining up with TRBD1. The J segment lost 9 bases and the V segment lost 2 bases, leaving 7 bases of the junction unmatched. Looked up from germline, CDR1 is MNHNS and CDR2 is SASEGT. CDR3 length: 15 residues. The CDR3 reads CASSESFDRGPTIYF. DNA for the CDR3: TGTGCCAGCAGTGAATCATTCGACAGGGGGCCCACCATATATTTT.

The chain is built from TRBV2 and TRBJ1-2, with no clear D. Trimming removed 8 bases from V and 4 bases from J, with 14 bases in between. The CDR3 has 13 amino acids. Germline loops: CDR1 SNHLY, CDR2 FYNNEI. This chain's CDR3 is CASVPVEVYGYTF. CDR3 sequence (DNA): TGTGCCAGCGTTCCGGTGGAGGTCTATGGCTACACCTTC.

CDR3 region: CAWSVGGDEASPLHF. DNA for the CDR3: TGTGCCTGGAGTGTCGGAGGGGACGAAGCTTCACCCCTCCACTTT. V usage is TRBV30 and J usage is TRBJ1-6; perhaps TRBD1 as D (5 bases). Germline CDR1 GTSNPN, CDR2 SVGIG (reference sequence). This CDR3 is built from 15 residues. The V end lost 0 bases, the J end lost 9 bases, and 15 bases lay between the germline ends. The full variable domain, rest sourced from reference TRBV30 and TRBJ1-6, is SQTIHQWPATLVQPVGSPLSLECTVEGTSNPNLYWYRQAAGRGLQLLFYSVGIGQISSEVPQNLSASRPQDRQFILSSKKLLLSDSGFYLCAWSVGGDEASPLHFGNGTRLTVT.

The chain carries TRBV18 and TRBJ2-7; D possibly corresponds to TRBD1 (6 bases). Deletions cut 2 bases from V and 5 bases from J, with 16 bases between. The CDR3 extends over 15 amino acids. Germline V lookup: CDR1 KGHSH, CDR2 LQKENI. The CDR3 loop reads CASSPRGHTSDEQYF. The DNA of the CDR3 is TGTGCCAGCTCACCAAGGGGACACACAAGCGACGAGCAGTACTTC. The full variable domain, rest sourced from reference TRBV18 and TRBJ2-7, is NAGVMQNPRHLVRRRGQEARLRCSPMKGHSHVYWYRQLPEEGLKFMVYLQKENIIDESGMPKERFSAEFPKEGPSILRIQQVVRGDSAAYFCASSPRGHTSDEQYFGPGTRLTVT.